This T cell receptor beta chain was sequenced during a study of blood T cell repertoires in COVID-19. The table came from immunoSEQ multiplex PCR; TCRdb's copy has only in-frame clones and leaves some out. Of about 230,000 clones detected, 80% to 90% appear once; the ten largest clones hold more than 3%. The sequenced sample was PBMCs or T cells enriched from blood (not recorded which). This TCR came from a woman younger than 45 who had been exposed to COVID-19.

The CDR3 nucleotides are TGTGCCAGCAGCCAAGAAGCGGGAGGGCCCACCGATGAGCAGTTCTTC. Protein product: CASSQEAGGPTDEQFF. The chain couples TRBV4-2 to TRBJ2-1; TRBD2 agrees at 10 bases. The CDR3 length is 16 residues. The V and J ends lost 0 bases and 8 bases, in that order; junction bases with no gene match: 7. In germline, CDR1 is LGHNA, CDR2 YNFKEQ.